Shown below are 23 T cell receptor beta chains from a single sample sequenced in a study of OX40 agonist ivuxolimab in advanced cancers. Sequenced by immunoSEQ multiplex PCR; TCRdb stores in-frame clones only, minus some. The sample shows over 10,000 clones, around four fifths of them seen only once. The material was CD4+ or CD8+ T cells sorted from blood, obtained in a trial of the OX40 agonist ivuxolimab. These receptors were collected from an adult with an advanced solid tumor such as melanoma, head and neck, liver or kidney cancer.

This clone occurred a few times. The V and J genes are TRBV4-3 and TRBJ2-5; the match to TRBD2 covers 9 bases. V shed 0 bases, J shed 1 base, and the junction held 0 bases outside the gene matches. This CDR3 comprises 15 residues. Germline loops: CDR1 LGHNA, CDR2 YSLEER. As DNA, the CDR3 is TGCGCCAGCAGCCAAGAGCGGGGGGGCCAAGAGACCCAGTACTTC. This codes for CASSQERGGQETQYF.

This clone was detected once. The chain joins TRBV11-3 to TRBJ2-3; 13 bases are a match to TRBD2. The CDR3 sequence is 15 residues long. Germline lookup yields CDR1 SGHNT and CDR2 YENEEA. Unmatched junction bases numbered 6, after V lost 8 bases and J lost 4 bases. CDR3 residues: CASSDGTSGADTQYF. CDR3 DNA: TGTGCCAGCTCCGACGGGACTAGCGGGGCAGATACGCAGTATTTT.

This clone was counted a few times. This chain uses TRBV5-1 with TRBJ2-2, with a weak D call TRBD1 (6 bases). The length of the CDR3 is 17 residues. Deletions cut 5 bases from V and 0 bases from J, with 17 bases between. The germline V gene has CDR1 SGHRS and CDR2 YFSETQ. CDR3 in amino acids: CASRDSARGPNTGELFF. The CDR3 DNA is TGCGCCAGCAGGGATAGCGCCAGGGGTCCGAACACCGGGGAGCTGTTTTTT.

The J gene is TRBJ1-2, the V gene TRBV5-1, with 10 positions matching TRBD1. The germline CDR1 and CDR2 sequences are SGHRS and YFSETQ. Trimming cost V 2 bases and J 6 bases; bases outside gene matches: 13. The length of the CDR3 is 17 residues. CDR3 DNA: TGCGCCAGCAGCTTCGGAGACAGGGGGCGAATTCTGGATGGCTACACCTTC. Translation gives CASSFGDRGRILDGYTF. Full variable domain (rest looked up from reference TRBV5-1 and TRBJ1-2): KAGVTQTPRYLIKTRGQQVTLSCSPISGHRSVSWYQQTPGQGLQFLFEYFSETQRNKGNFPGRFSGRQFSNSRSEMNVSTLELGDSALYLCASSFGDRGRILDGYTFGSGTRLTVV.

The rearrangement links TRBV28 to TRBJ1-1, with 7 bases matching TRBD1. J lost 0 bases, V lost 6 bases, and 10 bases had no gene match. Germline-derived CDR1 and CDR2 are MDHEN and SYDVKM. There are 16 residues in the CDR3. The CDR3 reads CASSPGGSKMNTEAFF. DNA of the CDR3: TGTGCCAGCAGCCCAGGGGGGAGTAAAATGAACACTGAAGCTTTCTTT.

This clone appeared a single time. This rearrangement joins TRBV6-6 to TRBJ1-6; D perhaps matches TRBD1 (6 bases). Trimming removed 6 bases from V and 3 bases from J, with 12 bases in between. This CDR3 spans 15 amino acids. Germline V lookup: CDR1 MNHNY, CDR2 SVGAGI (reference sequence). This chain's CDR3 is CASRQGQYYNSPLHF. The CDR3 coding sequence is TGTGCCAGCAGACAAGGACAGTACTATAATTCACCCCTCCACTTT.

This chain uses TRBV27 with TRBJ2-7; no firm D call. The CDR3 spans 15 residues. The germline V gene encodes CDR1 MNHEY and CDR2 SMNVEV (reference sequence). V gave up 4 bases and J gave up 0 bases, with 13 bases separating them. CDR3 sequence: CASSSAAMSSYEQYF. The CDR3 nucleotides read TGTGCCAGCAGTTCCGCGGCGATGAGCTCCTACGAGCAGTACTTC.

The chain recombines TRBV20-1 with TRBJ1-1; D not certain. Germline assignment: CDR1 DFQATT and CDR2 SNEGSKA (reference sequence). This CDR3 spans 11 amino acids. V was trimmed by 3 bases and J by 3 bases, leaving 5 bases between them. The CDR3 loop reads CSASWDTEAFF. In DNA, the CDR3 is TGCAGTGCTAGCTGGGACACTGAAGCTTTCTTT.

The rearrangement uses TRBV9 and TRBJ2-3, with 8 bases identical to TRBD2. CDR3 length: 16 residues. CDR1 is SGDLS, CDR2 YYNGEE, per germline. V was clipped by 3 bases and J by 4 bases; unmatched bases: 10. As DNA, the CDR3 is TGTGCCAGCAGCGGACCCCTAGCGGGCCGTCCAGATACGCAGTATTTT. The encoded protein is CASSGPLAGRPDTQYF. Variable domain in full (rest from reference TRBV9 and TRBJ2-3): DSGVTQTPKHLITATGQRVTLRCSPRSGDLSVYWYQQSLDQGLQFLIQYYNGEERAKGNILERFSAQQFPDLHSELNLSSLELGDSALYFCASSGPLAGRPDTQYFGPGTRLTVL.

This clone was recorded once. The CDR3 spells CASSLDFILNTEAFF. In nucleotides, the CDR3 is TGTGCCAGCAGTTTAGATTTCATACTGAACACTGAAGCTTTCTTT. V gene TRBV28 combines with J gene TRBJ1-1; D unclear. This CDR3 spans 15 amino acids. The germline CDR1 and CDR2 sequences are MDHEN and SYDVKM. Trimming removed 2 bases at V and 0 bases at J, with 10 bases between.

The V and J genes are TRBV4-3 and TRBJ2-7, with 7 bases that match TRBD2. The CDR3 sequence is 15 residues long. The V gene's germline CDR1 is LGHNA and CDR2 YSLEER. The junction had 11 bases not matched to a gene; V was cut back by 4 bases and J by 5 bases. CDR3 region: CASSPGTTPIDEQYF. As DNA, the CDR3 is TGCGCCAGCAGCCCAGGGACTACCCCTATCGACGAGCAGTACTTC.

The V gene is TRBV2, the J gene TRBJ2-3; possibly TRBD1 or TRBD2 for D (5 bases each). This CDR3 has 13 residues. V was pared by 9 bases and J by 1 base, with 11 bases between. Germline CDR1 is SNHLY and CDR2 is FYNNEI. The CDR3 here is CARGRSGTDTQYF. In DNA form, the CDR3 reads TGTGCCAGGGGACGAAGCGGCACAGATACGCAGTATTTT.

This clone was picked up a small number of times. The gene calls are TRBV7-3 and TRBJ2-5, with 7 nucleotides matching TRBD1. Per the germline V gene, CDR1 is SGHTA and CDR2 is FQGTGA. Trimming cost V 0 bases and J 3 bases; bases outside gene matches: 10. This CDR3 is 17 amino acids long. CDR3 amino acids: CASSLTPPTGLKETQYF. CDR3 DNA sequence: TGTGCCAGCAGCTTAACCCCGCCGACAGGGCTGAAAGAGACCCAGTACTTC. The variable domain in full, completed from reference TRBV7-3 and TRBJ2-5, reads GAGVSQTPSNKVTEKGKYVELRCDPISGHTALYWYRQSLGQGPEFLIYFQGTGAADDSGLPNDRFFAVRPEGSVSTLKIQRTERGDSAVYLCASSLTPPTGLKETQYFGPGTRLLVL.

The chain uses TRBV7-2 and TRBJ2-7; 7 positions agree with TRBD1. Germline CDR1 reads SGHTA; CDR2 reads FQGNSA. This CDR3 has 14 amino acids. V lost 4 bases, J lost 3 bases, and 6 bases stayed unmatched. CDR3 bases: TGTGCCAGCAGCTCGACAGGGTACGACTACGAGCAGTACTTC. This gives the protein CASSSTGYDYEQYF.

The chain couples TRBV19 to TRBJ2-3; D tentatively fits TRBD1 or TRBD2 (6 bases each). The V end lost 5 bases, the J end lost 5 bases, and 11 bases lay between the germline ends. The CDR3 has 13 amino acids. In germline, CDR1 is LNHDA, CDR2 SQIVND (reference sequence). This chain's CDR3 is CASSYGGRDTQYF. CDR3 DNA: TGTGCCAGTAGTTACGGGGGCAGAGATACGCAGTATTTT.

This chain links TRBV29-1 with TRBJ2-7, with D maybe TRBD1 (6 bases). V was trimmed by 7 bases and J by 2 bases, leaving 15 bases between them. The CDR3 consists of 13 residues. Germline V CDR1 and CDR2: SQVTM, ANQGSEA. CDR3 residues: CSGLTGYPYEQYF. The CDR3 region has the DNA TGCAGCGGCCTAACAGGGTACCCCTACGAGCAGTACTTC.

J is TRBJ1-2 and V is TRBV7-9; 7 bases line up with TRBD1. The CDR3 is 14 residues long. In germline, CDR1 is SEHNR, CDR2 FQNEAQ (reference sequence). V lost 5 bases, J lost 8 bases, and 11 bases stayed unmatched. In nucleotides, the CDR3 is TGTGCCAGCAGCCCATCCGGGACAGATGTCGGCTACACCTTC. It yields the protein CASSPSGTDVGYTF.

This sequence joins TRBV29-1 and TRBJ1-2; no reliable D call. This CDR3 contains 14 residues. In germline, CDR1 is SQVTM, CDR2 ANQGSEA. The V and J ends lost 2 bases and 4 bases respectively, with 14 bases between them. The CDR3 loop reads CSVESPAGFYGYTF. As DNA, the CDR3 is TGCAGCGTTGAATCCCCCGCGGGATTCTATGGCTACACCTTC.

The gene calls are TRBV28 and TRBJ2-1, with TRBD1 identical over 7 bases. Germline V lookup: CDR1 MDHEN, CDR2 SYDVKM. Trimming cost V 5 bases and J 1 base; bases outside gene matches: 8. This CDR3 has 16 residues. CDR3 loop: CASSTSGTVSYNEQFF. In nucleotides, the CDR3 is TGTGCCAGCAGTACCTCAGGGACAGTGTCCTACAATGAGCAGTTCTTC.

The chain's CDR3 is CASRSGRNSYEQYF. The CDR3, as DNA: TGTGCCAGCAGGTCCGGACGGAATTCCTACGAGCAGTACTTC. The gene calls are TRBV2 and TRBJ2-7; no clear D. CDR1 is SNHLY and CDR2 is FYNNEI in the germline V gene. V was trimmed by 6 bases and J by 1 base, leaving 13 bases between them. The CDR3 sequence is 14 residues long.

This clone was detected only a few times. The J gene is TRBJ1-2, the V gene TRBV5-4; perhaps TRBD1 as D (5 bases). Trimming pared 4 bases from V and 8 bases from J, leaving 15 bases between. The CDR3 extends over 13 amino acids. Germline V gene data show CDR1 as SGHNT and CDR2 as YYREEE (reference sequence). The CDR3 DNA is TGTGCCAGCAGCCTCCGGGCGGGGCACGGCTACACCTTC. Protein: CASSLRAGHGYTF.

This sequence joins TRBV5-1 and TRBJ2-5; TRBD2 aligns across 8 bases. The V gene's germline CDR1 is SGHRS and CDR2 YFSETQ. J gave up 5 bases and V 0 bases, and 9 bases lay outside the gene matches. This CDR3 has 16 amino acids. The CDR3 reads CASSLARSGSYETQYF. In nucleotides, the CDR3 is TGCGCCAGCAGCTTGGCCAGGAGCGGGAGTTACGAGACCCAGTACTTC.

V gene TRBV28 combines with J gene TRBJ1-6; D ambiguous. The V and J ends lost 2 bases and 4 bases respectively, with 6 bases between them. CDR1 MDHEN and CDR2 SYDVKM come from the germline V gene. The CDR3 runs 14 residues. DNA of the CDR3: TGTGCCAGCAGTTTAGAACGTTATAATTCACCCCTCCACTTT. Protein sequence: CASSLERYNSPLHF. The full variable domain, rest sourced from reference TRBV28 and TRBJ1-6, is DVKVTQSSRYLVKRTGEKVFLECVQDMDHENMFWYRQDPGLGLRLIYFSYDVKMKEKGDIPEGYSVSREKKERFSLILESASTNQTSMYLCASSLERYNSPLHFGNGTRLTVT.